This T cell receptor beta chain is drawn from a study of tumor and adjacent non-tumor tissue in lung cancer. This clonotype was seen just once. Its ends do not fully match the called genes, so a read error is possible. The library came from three nested PCR rounds adapted from ARM-PCR protocols. TCRdb passed the multiplex PCR reads through MiXCR, listing each CDR3 protein once. The sample has some 80,000 distinct CDR3 sequences, roughly 77% seen once. No cell sorting was done before RNA was extracted from the tissue. More than 3 cm separated this lung sample from the edge of the tumor. Donors were chemotherapy-naive, newly diagnosed lung cancer surgical patients in China, August–late 2014. The CDR3 consists of 16 residues. Germline lookup yields CDR1 MNHNS and CDR2 SASEGT.

The sample taken for sequencing was distant non-tumor lung tissue. The genes are TRBV6-1 and TRBJ2-3, with 9 bases fitting TRBD1. The sequence was collected from a woman between 45 and 65 years old with non-small cell lung cancer. Written as DNA, the CDR3 is TGCGCCAGCAGTGAAGAGACAGGGGGAGGAGCAGATGCGCAGTATTTT. Its protein product is CASSEETGGGADAQYF.